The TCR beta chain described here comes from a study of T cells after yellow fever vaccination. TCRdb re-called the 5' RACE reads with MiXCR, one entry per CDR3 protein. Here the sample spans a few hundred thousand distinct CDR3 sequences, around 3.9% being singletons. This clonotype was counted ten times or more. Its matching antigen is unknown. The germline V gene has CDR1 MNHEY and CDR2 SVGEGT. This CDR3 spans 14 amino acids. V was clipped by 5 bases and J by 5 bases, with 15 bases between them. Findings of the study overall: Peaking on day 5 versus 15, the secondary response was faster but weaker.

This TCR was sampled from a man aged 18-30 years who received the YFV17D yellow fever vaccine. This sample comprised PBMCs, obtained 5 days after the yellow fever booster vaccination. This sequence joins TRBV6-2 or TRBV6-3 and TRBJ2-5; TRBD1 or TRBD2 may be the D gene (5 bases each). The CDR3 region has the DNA TGTGCCAGCAGTCGGGACCGACGGGTGGAGACCCAGTACTTC. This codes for CASSRDRRVETQYF.